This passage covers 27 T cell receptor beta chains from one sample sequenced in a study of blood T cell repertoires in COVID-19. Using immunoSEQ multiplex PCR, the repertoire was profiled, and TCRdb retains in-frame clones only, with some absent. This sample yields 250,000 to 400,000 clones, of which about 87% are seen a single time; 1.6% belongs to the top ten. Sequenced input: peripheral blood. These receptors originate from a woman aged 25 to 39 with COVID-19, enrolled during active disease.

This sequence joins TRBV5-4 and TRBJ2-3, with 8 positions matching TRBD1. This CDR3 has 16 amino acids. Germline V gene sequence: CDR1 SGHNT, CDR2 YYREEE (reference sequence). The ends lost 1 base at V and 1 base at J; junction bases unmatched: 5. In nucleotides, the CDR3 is TGTGCCAGCAGCTTGCCCCCGACAGGGGGCACAGATACGCAGTATTTT. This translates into CASSLPPTGGTDTQYF.

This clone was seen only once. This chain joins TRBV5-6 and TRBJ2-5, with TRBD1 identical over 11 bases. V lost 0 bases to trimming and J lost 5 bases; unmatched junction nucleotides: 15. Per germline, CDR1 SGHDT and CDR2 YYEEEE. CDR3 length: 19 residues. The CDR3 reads CASSLASGQGVSVRETQYF. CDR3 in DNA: TGTGCCAGCAGCTTGGCTTCGGGACAGGGGGTCAGCGTTCGGGAGACCCAGTACTTC.

CDR3 amino acids: CASSITTDRNQPQHF. Here the CDR3 DNA reads TGTGCCAGCAGCATTACGACTGACAGAAATCAGCCCCAGCATTTT. The chain joins TRBV28 to TRBJ1-5; the D gene is possibly TRBD1 (5 bases). This CDR3 has 15 amino acids. The germline V and J ends were trimmed by 6 bases and 4 bases, with 16 bases remaining between them. The germline V gene has CDR1 MDHEN and CDR2 SYDVKM.

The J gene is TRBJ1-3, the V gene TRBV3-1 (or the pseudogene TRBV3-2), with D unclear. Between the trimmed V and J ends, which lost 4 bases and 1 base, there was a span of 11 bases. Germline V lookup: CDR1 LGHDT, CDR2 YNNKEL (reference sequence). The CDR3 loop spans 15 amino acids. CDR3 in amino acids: CASSPRAGSGNTIYF. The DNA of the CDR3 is TGTGCCAGCAGCCCCCGGGCGGGGTCTGGAAACACCATATATTTT.

The CDR3 sequence: CASSSPRGGGYGYTF. The DNA of the CDR3 is TGTGCCAGCAGCTCTCCCAGAGGGGGCGGCTATGGCTACACCTTC. The chain uses TRBV7-2 and TRBJ1-2, with 7 positions matching TRBD1. V lost 4 bases and J lost 4; bases outside the gene matches: 9. This CDR3 is built from 15 residues. Germline V gene lookup returns CDR1 SGHTA and CDR2 FQGNSA.

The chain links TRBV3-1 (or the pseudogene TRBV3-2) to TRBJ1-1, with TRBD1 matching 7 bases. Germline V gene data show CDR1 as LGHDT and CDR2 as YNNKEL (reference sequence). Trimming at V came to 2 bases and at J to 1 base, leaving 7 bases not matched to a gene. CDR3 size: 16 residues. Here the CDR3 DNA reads TGTGCCAGCAGCCAACCACGACAGGGAGGGAACACTGAAGCTTTCTTT. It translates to CASSQPRQGGNTEAFF.

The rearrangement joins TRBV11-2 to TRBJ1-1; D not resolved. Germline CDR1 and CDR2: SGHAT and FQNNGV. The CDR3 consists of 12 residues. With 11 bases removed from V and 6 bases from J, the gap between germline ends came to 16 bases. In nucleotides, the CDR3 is TGTGCCGTCAGGAGGCAAACCTCTGAAGCTTTCTTT. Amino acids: CAVRRQTSEAFF.

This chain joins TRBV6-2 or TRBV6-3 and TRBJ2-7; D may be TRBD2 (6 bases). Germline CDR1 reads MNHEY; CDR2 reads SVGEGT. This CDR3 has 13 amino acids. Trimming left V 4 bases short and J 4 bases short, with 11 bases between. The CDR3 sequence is CASSFLGTYEQYF. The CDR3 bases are TGTGCCAGCAGTTTCCTCGGGACTTACGAGCAGTACTTC.

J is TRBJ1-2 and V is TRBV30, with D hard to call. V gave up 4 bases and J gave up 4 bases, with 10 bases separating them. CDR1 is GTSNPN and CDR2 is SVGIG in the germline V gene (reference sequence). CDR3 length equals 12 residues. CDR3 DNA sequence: TGTGCCTGGACCGAGTCTGGCTATGGCTACACCTTC. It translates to CAWTESGYGYTF.

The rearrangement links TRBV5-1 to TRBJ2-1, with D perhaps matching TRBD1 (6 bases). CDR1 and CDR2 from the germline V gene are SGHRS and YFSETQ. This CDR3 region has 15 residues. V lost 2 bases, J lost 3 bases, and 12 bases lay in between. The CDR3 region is CASSLQGTNYNEQFF. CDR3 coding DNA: TGCGCCAGCAGCTTACAGGGAACGAACTACAATGAGCAGTTCTTC.

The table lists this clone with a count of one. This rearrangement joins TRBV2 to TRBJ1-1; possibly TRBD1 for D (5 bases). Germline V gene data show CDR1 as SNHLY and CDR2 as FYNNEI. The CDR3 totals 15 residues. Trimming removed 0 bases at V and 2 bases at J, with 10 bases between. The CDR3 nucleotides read TGTGCCAGCAGTGAAGCGGGGCGGGGAAACACTGAAGCTTTCTTT. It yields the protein CASSEAGRGNTEAFF.

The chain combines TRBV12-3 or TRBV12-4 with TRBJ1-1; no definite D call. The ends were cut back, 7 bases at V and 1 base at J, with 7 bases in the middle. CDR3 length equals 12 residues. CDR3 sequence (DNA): TGTGCCAGCACAGGATGGAACACTGAAGCTTTCTTT. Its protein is CASTGWNTEAFF.

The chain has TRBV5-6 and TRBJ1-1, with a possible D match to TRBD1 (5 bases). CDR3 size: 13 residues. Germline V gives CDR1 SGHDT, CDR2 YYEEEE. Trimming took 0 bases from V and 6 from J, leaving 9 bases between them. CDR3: CASSLVGEAEAFF. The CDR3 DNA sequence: TGTGCCAGCAGCTTGGTGGGGGAGGCTGAAGCTTTCTTT.

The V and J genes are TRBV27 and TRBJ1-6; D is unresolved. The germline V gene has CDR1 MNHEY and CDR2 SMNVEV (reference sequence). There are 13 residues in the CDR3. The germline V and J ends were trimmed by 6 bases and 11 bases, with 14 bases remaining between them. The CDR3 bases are TGTGCCAGCAGCCTCGGTGAGGCAGCACCCCTCCACTTT. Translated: CASSLGEAAPLHF.

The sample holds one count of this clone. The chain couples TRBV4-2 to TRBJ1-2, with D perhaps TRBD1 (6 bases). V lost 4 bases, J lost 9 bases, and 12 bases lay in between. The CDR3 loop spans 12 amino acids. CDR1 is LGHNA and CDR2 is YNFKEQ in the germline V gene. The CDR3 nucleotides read TGTGCCAGCAGCCGGGAGGGACAAAGCTACACCTTC. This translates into CASSREGQSYTF.

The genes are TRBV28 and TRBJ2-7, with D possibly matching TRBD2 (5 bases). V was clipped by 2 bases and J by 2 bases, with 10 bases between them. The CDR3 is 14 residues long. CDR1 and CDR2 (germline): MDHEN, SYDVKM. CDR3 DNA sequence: TGTGCCAGCAGTTTAGAGGGCTACCCCTACGAGCAGTACGTC. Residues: CASSLEGYPYEQYV.

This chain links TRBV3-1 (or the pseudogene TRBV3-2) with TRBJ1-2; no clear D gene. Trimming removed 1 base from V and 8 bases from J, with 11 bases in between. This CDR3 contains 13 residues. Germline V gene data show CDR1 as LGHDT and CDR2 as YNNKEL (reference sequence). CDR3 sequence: CASSQVNSQGYTF. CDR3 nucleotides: TGTGCCAGCAGCCAAGTCAATTCCCAGGGCTACACCTTC.

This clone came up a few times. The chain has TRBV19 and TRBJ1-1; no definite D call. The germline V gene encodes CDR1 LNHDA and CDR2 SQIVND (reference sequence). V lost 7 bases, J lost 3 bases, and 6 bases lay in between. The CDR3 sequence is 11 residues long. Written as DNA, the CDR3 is TGTGCCAGTAAGGACTACACTGAAGCTTTCTTT. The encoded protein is CASKDYTEAFF.

CDR3 protein: CASRKRAGSSTGELFF. CDR3 DNA: TGTGCCAGCAGGAAAAGGGCTGGGAGTTCCACCGGGGAGCTGTTTTTT. The V and J genes are TRBV11-3 and TRBJ2-2, with a tentative D call TRBD2 (5 bases). Germline CDR1 SGHNT, CDR2 YENEEA. The CDR3 has 16 amino acids. The germline V and J ends were trimmed by 6 bases and 4 bases, with 18 bases remaining between them.

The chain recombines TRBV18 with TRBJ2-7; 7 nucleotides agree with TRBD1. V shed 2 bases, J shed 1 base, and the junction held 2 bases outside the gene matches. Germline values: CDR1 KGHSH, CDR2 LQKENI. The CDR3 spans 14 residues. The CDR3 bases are TGTGCCAGCTCACCAGGGACAGCATCCTACGAGCAGTACTTC. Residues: CASSPGTASYEQYF. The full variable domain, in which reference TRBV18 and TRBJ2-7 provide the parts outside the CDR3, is NAGVMQNPRHLVRRRGQEARLRCSPMKGHSHVYWYRQLPEEGLKFMVYLQKENIIDESGMPKERFSAEFPKEGPSILRIQQVVRGDSAAYFCASSPGTASYEQYFGPGTRLTVT.

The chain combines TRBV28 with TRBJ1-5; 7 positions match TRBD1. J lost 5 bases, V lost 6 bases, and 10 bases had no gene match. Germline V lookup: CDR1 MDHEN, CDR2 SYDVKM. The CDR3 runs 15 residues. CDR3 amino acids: CASSTLTGKDQPQHF. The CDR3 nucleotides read TGTGCCAGCAGCACCTTGACAGGGAAGGATCAGCCCCAGCATTTT.

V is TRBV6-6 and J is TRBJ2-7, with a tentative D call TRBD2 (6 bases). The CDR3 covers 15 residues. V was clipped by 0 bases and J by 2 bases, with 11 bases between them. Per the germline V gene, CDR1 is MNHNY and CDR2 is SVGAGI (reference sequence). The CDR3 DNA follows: TGTGCCAGCAGTTACTCGATGGGGACTGCCTACGAGCAGTACGTC. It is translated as CASSYSMGTAYEQYV.

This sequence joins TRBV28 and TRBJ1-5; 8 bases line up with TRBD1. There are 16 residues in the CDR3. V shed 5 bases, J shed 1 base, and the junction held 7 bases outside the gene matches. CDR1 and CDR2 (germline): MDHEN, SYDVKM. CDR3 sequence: CASSQNDRGSNQPQHF. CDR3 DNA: TGTGCCAGCAGTCAAAATGACAGGGGCAGCAATCAGCCCCAGCATTTT. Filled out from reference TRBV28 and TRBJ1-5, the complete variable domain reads DVKVTQSSRYLVKRTGEKVFLECVQDMDHENMFWYRQDPGLGLRLIYFSYDVKMKEKGDIPEGYSVSREKKERFSLILESASTNQTSMYLCASSQNDRGSNQPQHFGDGTRLSIL.

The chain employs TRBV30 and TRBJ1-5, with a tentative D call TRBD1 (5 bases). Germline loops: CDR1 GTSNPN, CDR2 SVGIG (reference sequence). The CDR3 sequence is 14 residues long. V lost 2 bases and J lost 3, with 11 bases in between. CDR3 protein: CAWSKGANNQPQHF. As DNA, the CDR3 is TGTGCCTGGAGTAAAGGGGCTAACAATCAGCCCCAGCATTTT.

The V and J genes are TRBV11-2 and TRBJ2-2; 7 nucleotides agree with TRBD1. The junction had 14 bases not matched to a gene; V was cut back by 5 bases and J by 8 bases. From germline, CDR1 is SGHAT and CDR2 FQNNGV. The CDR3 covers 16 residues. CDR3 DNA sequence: TGTGCCAGCAGCACCCCGGGACAGCTCCTTATTGGGGAGCTGTTTTTT. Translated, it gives CASSTPGQLLIGELFF.

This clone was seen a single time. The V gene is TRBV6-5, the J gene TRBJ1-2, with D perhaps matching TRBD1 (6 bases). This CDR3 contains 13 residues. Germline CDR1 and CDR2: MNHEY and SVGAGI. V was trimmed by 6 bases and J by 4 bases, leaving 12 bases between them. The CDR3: CASSPDRIYGYTF. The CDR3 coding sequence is TGTGCCAGCAGCCCCGACAGGATCTATGGCTACACCTTC.

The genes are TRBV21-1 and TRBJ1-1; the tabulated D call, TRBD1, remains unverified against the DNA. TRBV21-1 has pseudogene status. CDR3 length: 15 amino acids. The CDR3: CASSIQTGTGTKAFF. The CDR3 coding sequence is TGTGCCAGCAGCATTCAGACCGGGACAGGGACCAAAGCTTTCTTT.